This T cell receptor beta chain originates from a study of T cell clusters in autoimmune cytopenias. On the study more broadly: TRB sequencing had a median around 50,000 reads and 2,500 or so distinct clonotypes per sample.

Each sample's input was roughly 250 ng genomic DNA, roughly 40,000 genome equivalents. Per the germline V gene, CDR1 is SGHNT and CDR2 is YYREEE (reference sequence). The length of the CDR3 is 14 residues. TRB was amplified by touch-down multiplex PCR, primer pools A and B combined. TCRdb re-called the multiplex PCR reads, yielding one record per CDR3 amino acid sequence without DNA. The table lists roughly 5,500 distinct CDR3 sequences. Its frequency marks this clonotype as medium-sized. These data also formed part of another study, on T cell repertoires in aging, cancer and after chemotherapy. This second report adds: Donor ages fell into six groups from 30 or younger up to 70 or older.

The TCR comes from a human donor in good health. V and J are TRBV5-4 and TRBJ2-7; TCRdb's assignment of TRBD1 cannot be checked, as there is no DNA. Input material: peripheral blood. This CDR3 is CASSGGRVGGEQYF.